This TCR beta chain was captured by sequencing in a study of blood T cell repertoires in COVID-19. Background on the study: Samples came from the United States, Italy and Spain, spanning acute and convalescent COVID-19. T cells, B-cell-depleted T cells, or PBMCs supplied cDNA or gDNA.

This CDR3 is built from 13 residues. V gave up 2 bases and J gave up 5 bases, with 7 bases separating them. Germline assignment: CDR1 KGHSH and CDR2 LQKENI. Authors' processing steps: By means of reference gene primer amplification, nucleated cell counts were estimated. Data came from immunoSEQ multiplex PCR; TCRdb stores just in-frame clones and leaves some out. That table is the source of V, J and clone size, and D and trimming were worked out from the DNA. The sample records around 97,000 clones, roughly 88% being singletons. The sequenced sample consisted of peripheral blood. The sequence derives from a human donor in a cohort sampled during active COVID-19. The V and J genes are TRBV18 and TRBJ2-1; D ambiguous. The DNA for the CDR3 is TGTGCCAGCTCACCAAGCGCGGACAATGAGCAGTTCTTC. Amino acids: CASSPSADNEQFF.